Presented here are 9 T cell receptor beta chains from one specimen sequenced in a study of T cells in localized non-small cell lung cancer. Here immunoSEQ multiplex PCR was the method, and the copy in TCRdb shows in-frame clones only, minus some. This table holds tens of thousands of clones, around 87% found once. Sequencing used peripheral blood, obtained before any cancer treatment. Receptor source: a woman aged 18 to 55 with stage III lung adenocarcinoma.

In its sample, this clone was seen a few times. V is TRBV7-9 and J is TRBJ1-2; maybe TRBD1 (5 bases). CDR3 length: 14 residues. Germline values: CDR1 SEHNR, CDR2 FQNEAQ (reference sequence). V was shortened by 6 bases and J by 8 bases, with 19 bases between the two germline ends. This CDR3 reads CASRAGEGTPGYTF. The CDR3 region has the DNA TGTGCCAGCAGGGCCGGGGAAGGGACTCCCGGCTACACCTTC. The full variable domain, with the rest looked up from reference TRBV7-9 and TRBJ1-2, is DTGVSQNPRHKITKRGQNVTFRCDPISEHNRLYWYRQTLGQGPEFLTYFQNEAQLEKSRLLSDRFSAERPKGSFSTLEIQRTEQGDSAMYLCASRAGEGTPGYTFGSGTRLTVV.

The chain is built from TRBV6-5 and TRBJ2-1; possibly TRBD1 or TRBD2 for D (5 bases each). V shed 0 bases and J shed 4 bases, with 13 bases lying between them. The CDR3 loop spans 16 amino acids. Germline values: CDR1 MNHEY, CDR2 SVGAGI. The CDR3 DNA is TGTGCCAGCAGTTACTCGAGGTGGGACGCTTACAATGAGCAGTTCTTC. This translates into CASSYSRWDAYNEQFF.

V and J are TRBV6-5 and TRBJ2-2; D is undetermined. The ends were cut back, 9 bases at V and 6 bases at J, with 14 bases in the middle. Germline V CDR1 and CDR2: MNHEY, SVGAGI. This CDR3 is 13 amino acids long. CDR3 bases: TGTGCCAGTCGGACCCCGGGCGCCGGGGAGCTGTTTTTT. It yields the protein CASRTPGAGELFF.

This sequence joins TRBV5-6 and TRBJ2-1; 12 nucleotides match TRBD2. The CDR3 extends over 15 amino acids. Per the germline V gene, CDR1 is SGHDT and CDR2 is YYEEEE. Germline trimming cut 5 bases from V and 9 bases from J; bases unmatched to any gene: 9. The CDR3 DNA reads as TGTGCCAGCAGTTCTTCTAGCGGGGGGGCCGTTGAGCAGTTCTTC. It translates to CASSSSSGGAVEQFF. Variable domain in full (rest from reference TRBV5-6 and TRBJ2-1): DAGVTQSPTHLIKTRGQQVTLRCSPKSGHDTVSWYQQALGQGPQFIFQYYEEEERQRGNFPDRFSGHQFPNYSSELNVNALLLGDSALYLCASSSSSGGAVEQFFGPGTRLTVL.

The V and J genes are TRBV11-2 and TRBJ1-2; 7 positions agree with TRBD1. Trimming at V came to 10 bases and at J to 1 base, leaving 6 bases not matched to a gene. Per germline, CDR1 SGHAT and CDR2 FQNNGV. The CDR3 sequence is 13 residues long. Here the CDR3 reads CATQTGLNYGYTF. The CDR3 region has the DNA TGTGCCACCCAGACAGGGCTTAACTATGGCTACACCTTC.

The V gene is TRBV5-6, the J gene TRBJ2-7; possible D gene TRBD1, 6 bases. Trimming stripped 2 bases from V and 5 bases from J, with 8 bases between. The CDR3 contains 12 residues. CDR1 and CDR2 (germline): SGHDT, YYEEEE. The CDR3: CASSFSGDEQYF. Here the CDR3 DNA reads TGTGCCAGCAGCTTTTCAGGGGACGAGCAGTACTTC.

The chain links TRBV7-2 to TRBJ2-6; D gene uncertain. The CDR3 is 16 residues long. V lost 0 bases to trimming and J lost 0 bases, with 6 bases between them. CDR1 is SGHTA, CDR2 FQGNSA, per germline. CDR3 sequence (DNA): TGTGCCAGCAGCTTAGCCGTCAGCTCTGGGGCCAACGTCCTGACTTTC. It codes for CASSLAVSSGANVLTF.

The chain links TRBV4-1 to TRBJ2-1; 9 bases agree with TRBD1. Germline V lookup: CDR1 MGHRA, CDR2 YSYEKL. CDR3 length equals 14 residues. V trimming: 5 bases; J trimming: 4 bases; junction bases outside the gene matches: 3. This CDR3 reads CASSSGQGYNEQFF. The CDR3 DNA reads TGCGCCAGCAGCTCCGGACAGGGGTACAATGAGCAGTTCTTC.

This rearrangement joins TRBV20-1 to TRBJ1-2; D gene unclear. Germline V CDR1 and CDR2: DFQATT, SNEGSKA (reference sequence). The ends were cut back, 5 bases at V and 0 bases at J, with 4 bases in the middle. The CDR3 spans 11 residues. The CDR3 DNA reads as TGCAGTGCTGTAGCTAACTATGGCTACACCTTC. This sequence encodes CSAVANYGYTF.